This note documents a single TCR beta chain sequence. The sample originates from a study of T cell repertoires in cytomegalovirus infection. Overall study: In public TCR beta signatures, there were indications of both CMV infection and matching HLA type.

TCRdb ran MiXCR on the reads and lists one entry per CDR3 protein. The table records 310,000 or so distinct CDR3 sequences, about 25% of them present only once. CDR3 length equals 15 residues. The germline V and J ends were trimmed by 4 bases and 0 bases, with 12 bases remaining between them. The rearrangement joins TRBV12-3 or TRBV12-4 to TRBJ1-1; D unresolved. Sequencing input: PBMCs. The source is a human donor in good health (CMV status not recorded). Some clones in this sample may be carry-over from other donors' samples. CDR3 sequence (DNA): TGTGCCAGCAGTTCGACTCGTCCAATGAACACTGAAGCTTTCTTT. This translates into CASSSTRPMNTEAFF.